A single sample gave rise to the 18 T cell receptor beta chains below, sequenced in a study of shared clonotypes between healthy human individuals. Repertoires were generated with immunoSEQ multiplex PCR, while TCRdb's copy carries only in-frame clones and drops some. The sample carries hundreds of thousands of clones, approximately 73% recorded once. What was sequenced was memory CD4+ T cells sorted from blood. The subset is: CD45RA-negative fraction. Source of these receptors: a woman between 25 and 40 years old in good health.

This chain joins TRBV10-2 and TRBJ1-5; no clear D gene. Germline CDR1 and CDR2: WSHSY and SAAADI. There are 13 residues in the CDR3. The V end lost 6 bases, the J end lost 5 bases, and 11 bases lay between the germline ends. The CDR3 DNA sequence: TGCGCCAGCAGCATATCAAACTATCAGCCCCAGCATTTT. It specifies CASSISNYQPQHF.

This clone was picked up a small number of times. In nucleotides, the CDR3 is TGCAGCGTGGTGCAGACAGGCTATGGCTACACCTTC. Protein: CSVVQTGYGYTF. The chain couples TRBV29-1 to TRBJ1-2; weak D call: TRBD1 (6 bases). With 6 bases removed from V and 4 bases from J, the gap between germline ends came to 12 bases. This CDR3 has 12 residues. CDR1 and CDR2 (germline): SQVTM, ANQGSEA.

This clone has a handful of counts. The chain combines TRBV6-1 with TRBJ2-1; D unclear. Germline V gene lookup returns CDR1 MNHNS and CDR2 SASEGT. CDR3 length equals 13 residues. V lost 10 bases, J lost 4 bases, and 14 bases lay in between. In DNA, the CDR3 is TGTGCCACCAACCCTCGGGTTTACAATGAGCAGTTCTTC. Residues: CATNPRVYNEQFF.

The rearrangement uses TRBV19 and TRBJ1-2; D is unresolved. The CDR3 sequence is 12 residues long. CDR1 is LNHDA and CDR2 is SQIVND in the germline V gene (reference sequence). Trimming stripped 5 bases from V and 8 bases from J, with 12 bases between. CDR3 DNA sequence: TGTGCCAGTAGTCAGCTGCAGGACGGCTACACCTTC. This translates into CASSQLQDGYTF.

The chain is built from TRBV5-5 and TRBJ1-5; TRBD1 matches at 7 bases. The CDR3 is 14 residues long. V lost 3 bases, J lost 8 bases, and 8 bases stayed unmatched. Germline CDR1 is SGHKS and CDR2 is YYEKEE (reference sequence). The CDR3 spells CASSSQGTGEPQHF. The DNA for the CDR3 is TGTGCCAGCAGCTCACAGGGGACGGGTGAGCCCCAGCATTTT.

CDR3 in amino acids: CAWSDPGYGYTF. The CDR3 nucleotides are TGTGCCTGGAGTGACCCCGGCTATGGCTACACCTTC. The V gene is TRBV30, the J gene TRBJ1-2, with unresolved D. V lost 1 base and J lost 4, with 7 bases in between. In germline, CDR1 is GTSNPN, CDR2 SVGIG (reference sequence). CDR3 length: 12 residues.

The chain joins TRBV19 to TRBJ1-5; possible D gene TRBD1, 5 bases. Germline V CDR1 and CDR2: LNHDA, SQIVND (reference sequence). Deletions cut 8 bases from V and 5 bases from J, with 13 bases between. The CDR3 is 13 residues long. The CDR3 coding sequence is TGTGCCAGTGGCAGGGTTAGTGATCAGCCCCAGCATTTT. Translating it yields CASGRVSDQPQHF. Full variable domain (remainder filled in from reference TRBV19 and TRBJ1-5): DGGITQSPKYLFRKEGQNVTLSCEQNLNHDAMYWYRQDPGQGLRLIYYSQIVNDFQKGDIAEGYSVSREKKESFPLTVTSAQKNPTAFYLCASGRVSDQPQHFGDGTRLSIL.

The CDR3 DNA reads TGCGCCAGCAGTGACGAGAAGGAAGAGACCCAGTACTTC. Translation gives CASSDEKEETQYF. The chain combines TRBV10-2 with TRBJ2-5, with D unclear. The V gene lost 3 bases and the J gene lost 3 bases, with 8 bases spanning the gap. The length of the CDR3 is 13 residues. CDR1 is WSHSY and CDR2 is SAAADI in the germline V gene.

This chain links TRBV7-8 with TRBJ1-1; 10 bases are a match to TRBD1. Trimming took 5 bases from V and 0 from J; bases not matched to a gene: 6. In germline, CDR1 is SGHVS, CDR2 FQNEAQ. The CDR3 contains 16 residues. In nucleotides, the CDR3 is TGTGCCAGCAGCCCCGGGACAGGGGTTGTGAACACTGAAGCTTTCTTT. It encodes CASSPGTGVVNTEAFF. The full variable domain, its missing parts supplied by reference TRBV7-8 and TRBJ1-1, is GAGVSQSPRYKVAKRGQDVALRCDPISGHVSLFWYQQALGQGPEFLTYFQNEAQLDKSGLPSDRFFAERPEGSVSTLKIQRTQQEDSAVYLCASSPGTGVVNTEAFFGQGTRLTVV.

The chain combines TRBV27 with TRBJ1-1; D may be TRBD1 (6 bases). The germline CDR1 and CDR2 sequences are MNHEY and SMNVEV (reference sequence). The CDR3 has 15 amino acids. Trimming took off 5 bases at V and 2 bases at J, with 15 bases between the two ends. The CDR3 reads CASSRPHRDNTEAFF. The DNA of the CDR3 is TGTGCCAGCAGTCGACCCCACAGGGATAACACTGAAGCTTTCTTT.

This clone was observed once. V is TRBV4-2 and J is TRBJ2-7, with 9 bases matching TRBD2. The length of the CDR3 is 15 residues. Germline CDR1 is LGHNA and CDR2 is YNFKEQ. V lost 1 base to trimming and J lost 3 bases; unmatched junction nucleotides: 4. The CDR3 DNA reads as TGTGCCAGCAGCCAAGGACTAGCGGAGAACTACGAGCAGTACTTC. It codes for CASSQGLAENYEQYF.

This sequence joins TRBV30 and TRBJ2-7, with no clear D. The germline V gene encodes CDR1 GTSNPN and CDR2 SVGIG (reference sequence). CDR3 size: 12 residues. V was clipped by 4 bases and J by 7 bases, with 14 bases between them. The CDR3 reads CAWKPGLGEQYF. Written as DNA, the CDR3 is TGTGCCTGGAAGCCTGGCCTAGGGGAGCAGTACTTC.

The chain joins TRBV15 to TRBJ2-2; the D is unclear. Trimming removed 1 base from V and 6 bases from J, with 3 bases in between. There are 12 residues in the CDR3. CDR1 LNHNV and CDR2 YYDKDF come from the germline V gene (reference sequence). CDR3 coding DNA: TGTGCCACCAGCAGAGGGTCCGGGGAGCTGTTTTTT. Translated: CATSRGSGELFF.

Only one count was recorded for this clone. The V and J genes are TRBV14 and TRBJ2-7, with a possible D match to TRBD1 (5 bases). From germline, CDR1 is SGHDN and CDR2 FVKESK. V dropped 4 bases and J dropped 4 bases, with 8 bases sitting between them. There are 12 residues in the CDR3. The CDR3 sequence: CASSRQGYEQYF. The CDR3, as DNA: TGTGCCAGCAGCCGGCAGGGTTACGAGCAGTACTTC.

The chain combines TRBV6-5 with TRBJ1-2, with TRBD1 matching 8 bases. Trimming at V came to 0 bases and at J to 7 bases, leaving 7 bases not matched to a gene. The germline V gene has CDR1 MNHEY and CDR2 SVGAGI. This CDR3 is 15 amino acids long. The CDR3 nucleotides are TGTGCCAGCAGTTACTCGAGGCAGGGGGCCTTTGGCTACACCTTC. Translating gives CASSYSRQGAFGYTF.

The rearrangement joins TRBV15 to TRBJ1-5; TRBD1 might be the D (6 bases). The V end was cut by 1 base, the J end by 6 bases, with 16 bases between. Germline lookup yields CDR1 LNHNV and CDR2 YYDKDF (reference sequence). CDR3 length: 16 amino acids. CDR3 nucleotides: TGTGCCACCAGCAGAGGGGGGGGCTCCGTCGGTCAGCCCCAGCATTTT. It is translated as CATSRGGGSVGQPQHF. Together with reference TRBV15 and TRBJ1-5, the CDR3 gives the full variable domain: DAMVIQNPRYQVTQFGKPVTLSCSQTLNHNVMYWYQQKSSQAPKLLFHYYDKDFNNEADTPDNFQSRRPNTSFCFLDIRSPGLGDTAMYLCATSRGGGSVGQPQHFGDGTRLSIL.

The chain links TRBV9 to TRBJ2-2, with no clear D. The CDR3 contains 15 residues. Trimming took 3 bases from V and 4 from J, leaving 13 bases between them. The germline V gene encodes CDR1 SGDLS and CDR2 YYNGEE. CDR3 sequence (DNA): TGTGCCAGCAGCGCCTCGGTCGTTGGCACCGGGGAGCTGTTTTTT. This codes for CASSASVVGTGELFF.

The V call is TRBV4-1, the J call TRBJ1-2; D remains ambiguous. This CDR3 region has 15 residues. Germline lookup yields CDR1 MGHRA and CDR2 YSYEKL. V lost 0 bases and J 7 bases, leaving 15 bases between the germline ends. This chain's CDR3 is CASSQDGRALAGYTF. CDR3 nucleotide sequence: TGCGCCAGCAGCCAAGATGGTCGGGCATTAGCTGGCTACACCTTC.